The 31 T cell receptor beta chains below all came from one sample that was sequenced in a study of OX40 agonist ivuxolimab in advanced cancers. Profiling relied on immunoSEQ multiplex PCR, and the TCRdb table lists in-frame clones only, not all of them. The data show some 80,000 clones, over 75% seen once. Sequences were derived from CD4+ or CD8+ T cells sorted from blood, sampled in a trial of the OX40 agonist ivuxolimab. Receptor source: an adult with an advanced solid tumor such as melanoma, head and neck, liver or kidney cancer.

This clone came up a few times. V gene TRBV6-5 combines with J gene TRBJ1-1; 8 nucleotides agree with TRBD1. This CDR3 has 15 amino acids. J was trimmed by 3 bases and V by 2 bases; bases with no gene match: 5. Germline assignment: CDR1 MNHEY and CDR2 SVGAGI. The CDR3 DNA follows: TGTGCCAGCAGTTACCGTATACAGGGGGACACTGAAGCTTTCTTT. It yields the protein CASSYRIQGDTEAFF.

The chain employs TRBV5-1 and TRBJ2-1; a weak D match, TRBD1 (6 bases). V shed 6 bases and J shed 5 bases, with 18 bases lying between them. Germline V gene lookup returns CDR1 SGHRS and CDR2 YFSETQ. The CDR3 extends over 15 amino acids. The CDR3 region has the DNA TGCGCCAGCACCAAGACAGGACTCGGCAACAATGAGCAGTTCTTC. It translates to CASTKTGLGNNEQFF.

J is TRBJ1-1 and V is TRBV5-1; D is ambiguous. Germline CDR1 is SGHRS and CDR2 is YFSETQ. The ends were cut back, 6 bases at V and 2 bases at J, with 11 bases in the middle. There are 13 residues in the CDR3. CDR3 sequence: CASTSSPNTEAFF. CDR3 nucleotides: TGCGCCAGCACTTCCAGCCCCAACACTGAAGCTTTCTTT.

The chain recombines TRBV4-1 with TRBJ1-2; TRBD1 matches 9 bases. CDR1 is MGHRA and CDR2 is YSYEKL in the germline V gene. This CDR3 region has 15 residues. J was trimmed by 2 bases and V by 3 bases; bases with no gene match: 4. The CDR3 loop is CASSQTGTGNYGYTF. For the CDR3, the DNA is TGCGCCAGCAGCCAGACCGGGACAGGGAACTATGGCTACACCTTC.

The genes are TRBV7-9 and TRBJ2-5; TRBD2 matches 8 bases. Looked up from germline, CDR1 is SEHNR and CDR2 is FQNEAQ (reference sequence). The length of the CDR3 is 17 residues. V lost 6 bases, J lost 4 bases, and 16 bases stayed unmatched. The CDR3 here is CASRGALGLEAGETQYF. Here the CDR3 DNA reads TGTGCCAGCAGGGGCGCCTTGGGACTAGAGGCGGGAGAGACCCAGTACTTC.

This clone was seen once. The J gene is TRBJ1-5, the V gene TRBV5-6; D gene unclear. The V end lost 1 base, the J end lost 6 bases, and 14 bases lay between the germline ends. This CDR3 is built from 15 residues. Germline loops: CDR1 SGHDT, CDR2 YYEEEE. CDR3 residues: CASSLFGVVGQPQHF. In nucleotides, the CDR3 is TGTGCCAGCAGCTTGTTCGGCGTGGTAGGTCAGCCCCAGCATTTT.

This clone was detected only a few times. This chain joins TRBV7-2 and TRBJ2-7, with D perhaps matching TRBD2 (6 bases). The CDR3 loop spans 13 amino acids. Trimming removed 5 bases from V and 3 bases from J, with 11 bases in between. Germline CDR1 and CDR2: SGHTA and FQGNSA. The CDR3 nucleotides are TGTGCCAGCAGCCGGGACTTCCTCTACGAGCAGTACTTC. Amino acid sequence: CASSRDFLYEQYF.

The chain has TRBV4-2 and TRBJ2-3; TRBD2 matches at 8 bases. Trimming cost V 0 bases and J 6 bases; bases outside gene matches: 8. The CDR3 loop spans 16 amino acids. CDR1 is LGHNA, CDR2 YNFKEQ, per germline. The CDR3 is CASSQDYSGGFDTQYF. CDR3 DNA: TGTGCCAGCAGCCAAGATTACAGCGGGGGATTCGATACGCAGTATTTT.

Concerning this clone: Relative to the germline gene, one junction end is altered; a read error may explain this. The chain has TRBV5-1 and TRBJ2-1; D perhaps matches TRBD1 (6 bases). Germline values: CDR1 SGHRS, CDR2 YFSETQ. This CDR3 has 14 amino acids. CDR3 in amino acids: CVSSYAGEYNEQFF. CDR3 sequence (DNA): TGCGTCAGCAGCTACGCAGGGGAGTACAATGAGCAGTTCTTC.

This clone showed up just once. The rearrangement joins TRBV6-1 to TRBJ2-5; D may match TRBD1 or TRBD2 (5 bases each). The CDR3 has 17 residues. CDR1 and CDR2 from the germline V gene are MNHNS and SASEGT. V was trimmed by 1 base and J by 2 bases, leaving 17 bases between them. CDR3 loop: CASSEGPGRSSQETQYF. DNA for the CDR3: TGTGCCAGCAGTGAAGGGCCGGGGCGGAGTTCACAAGAGACCCAGTACTTC.

This rearrangement joins TRBV5-1 to TRBJ2-1; no reliable D call. Germline V CDR1 and CDR2: SGHRS, YFSETQ. The length of the CDR3 is 14 residues. With 0 bases removed from V and 7 bases from J, the gap between germline ends came to 11 bases. The CDR3 sequence is CASSLGSHLNEQFF. The CDR3 DNA reads as TGCGCCAGCAGCTTGGGATCGCACTTGAATGAGCAGTTCTTC.

This chain uses TRBV11-2 with TRBJ2-2, with 9 bases aligning to TRBD1. J lost 4 bases, V lost 1 base, and 10 bases had no gene match. The CDR3 sequence is 18 residues long. CDR1 is SGHAT and CDR2 is FQNNGV in the germline V gene. CDR3 protein: CASSLGSYRTGVTGELFF. In DNA, the CDR3 is TGTGCCAGCAGCTTAGGGAGCTATAGGACAGGGGTCACCGGGGAGCTGTTTTTT.

The chain employs TRBV10-3 and TRBJ2-3; TRBD2 might be the D (6 bases). Germline loops: CDR1 ENHRY, CDR2 SYGVKD. V was shortened by 6 bases and J by 5 bases, with 12 bases between the two germline ends. The CDR3 sequence is 13 residues long. The CDR3 here is CAISILAVDTQYF. Here the CDR3 DNA reads TGTGCCATCAGCATATTAGCGGTAGATACGCAGTATTTT.

The V gene is TRBV18, the J gene TRBJ1-5; D unclear. The CDR3 sequence is 14 residues long. Germline V gene lookup returns CDR1 KGHSH and CDR2 LQKENI. Between the trimmed V and J ends, which lost 2 bases and 7 bases, there was a span of 12 bases. CDR3 nucleotides: TGTGCCAGCTCACCAGCCGGGGAACGGCAGCCCCAGCATTTT. It encodes CASSPAGERQPQHF.

The chain links TRBV13 to TRBJ2-3, with 8 bases lining up with TRBD1. CDR1 and CDR2 from the germline V gene are PRHDT and FYEKMQ (reference sequence). After removal of 7 bases from V and 2 bases from J, the junction contained 26 bases not matched to a gene. This CDR3 region has 21 residues. The DNA of the CDR3 is TGTGCCAGCACCTCCAAGGGCGCCGGGACAGGACCTTACCTAGCCACAGATACGCAGTATTTT. Translation: CASTSKGAGTGPYLATDTQYF.

This chain joins TRBV2 and TRBJ2-7; tentatively, D is TRBD2 (5 bases). Trimming pared 6 bases from V and 0 bases from J, leaving 15 bases between. CDR3 length: 15 residues. Germline CDR1 and CDR2: SNHLY and FYNNEI. The CDR3 is CASRESGAGSYEQYF. The CDR3 nucleotides read TGTGCCAGCAGGGAGAGCGGAGCCGGCTCCTACGAGCAGTACTTC. Full variable domain (remainder filled in from reference TRBV2 and TRBJ2-7): EPEVTQTPSHQVTQMGQEVILRCVPISNHLYFYWYRQILGQKVEFLVSFYNNEISEKSEIFDDQFSVERPDGSNFTLKIRSTKLEDSAMYFCASRESGAGSYEQYFGPGTRLTVT.

The rearrangement joins TRBV2 to TRBJ1-6; 8 nucleotides line up with TRBD1. The CDR3 runs 15 residues. Germline V gives CDR1 SNHLY, CDR2 FYNNEI. The junction had 9 bases not matched to a gene; V was cut back by 8 bases and J by 6 bases. In nucleotides, the CDR3 is TGTGCCAGCGATGGACAGGGCGCGGGTAATTCACCCCTCCACTTT. This sequence encodes CASDGQGAGNSPLHF.

V usage is TRBV13 and J usage is TRBJ1-2, with 7 positions matching TRBD1. J gave up 4 bases and V 4 bases, and 6 bases lay outside the gene matches. Germline CDR1 reads PRHDT; CDR2 reads FYEKMQ (reference sequence). There are 14 residues in the CDR3. The CDR3 nucleotides read TGTGCCAGCAGCTCCCGACAGGGATTCTATGGCTACACCTTC. Translating it yields CASSSRQGFYGYTF.

The count of this clone is one. V is TRBV7-9 and J is TRBJ1-1, with a tentative D call TRBD1 (5 bases). The V and J ends lost 6 bases and 1 base respectively, with 12 bases between them. The CDR3 is 14 residues long. CDR1 and CDR2 from the germline V gene are SEHNR and FQNEAQ (reference sequence). CDR3 sequence (DNA): TGTGCCAGCAGTCGCGACAGCCAGAACACTGAAGCTTTCTTT. Translated: CASSRDSQNTEAFF.

This chain joins TRBV27 and TRBJ2-2; 8 bases match TRBD2. The CDR3 has 18 residues. V gave up 3 bases and J gave up 4 bases; unmatched junction bases: 13. Germline V gene lookup returns CDR1 MNHEY and CDR2 SMNVEV (reference sequence). This CDR3 is CASSFRAGVVLGTGELFF. The CDR3 DNA is TGTGCCAGCAGTTTCAGAGCGGGAGTTGTATTGGGCACCGGGGAGCTGTTTTTT.

The V call is TRBV7-8, the J call TRBJ2-2, with D unresolved. This CDR3 has 13 amino acids. V lost 7 bases to trimming and J lost 8 bases, with 14 bases between them. The germline gives CDR1 SGHVS, CDR2 FQNEAQ. The CDR3 protein is CASTSGGKGELFF. CDR3 sequence (DNA): TGTGCCAGCACTTCGGGTGGGAAAGGGGAGCTGTTTTTT.

The chain combines TRBV7-2 with TRBJ1-6; unclear D gene. V was trimmed by 3 bases and J by 7 bases, leaving 13 bases between them. CDR3 length equals 15 residues. Germline lookup yields CDR1 SGHTA and CDR2 FQGNSA. CDR3 bases: TGTGCCAGCAGCTTGGGTGGAGGTGCGAATTCACCCCTCCACTTT. Protein sequence: CASSLGGGANSPLHF. Based on the CDR3 plus reference TRBV7-2 and TRBJ1-6, the full variable domain is GAGVSQSPSNKVTEKGKDVELRCDPISGHTALYWYRQSLGQGLEFLIYFQGNSAPDKSGLPSDRFSAERTGGSVSTLTIQRTQQEDSAVYLCASSLGGGANSPLHFGNGTRLTVT.

In the case of this clone: Additional DNA sequences in this sample encode the identical CDR3. This chain uses TRBV5-1 with TRBJ2-5; D perhaps matches TRBD1 (5 bases). The CDR3 runs to 15 residues. Germline-derived CDR1 and CDR2 are SGHRS and YFSETQ. V gave up 0 bases and J gave up 0 bases, with 9 bases separating them. CDR3 sequence: CASSLGQGYQETQYF. As DNA, the CDR3 is TGCGCCAGCAGCTTGGGGCAGGGATACCAAGAGACCCAGTACTTC.

The chain is built from TRBV30 and TRBJ2-2; perhaps TRBD1 as D (5 bases). Per the germline V gene, CDR1 is GTSNPN and CDR2 is SVGIG (reference sequence). This CDR3 is built from 14 residues. With 4 bases removed from V and 5 bases from J, the gap between germline ends came to 14 bases. The CDR3 DNA reads as TGTGCCTGGAATCCAGGGTTTTTGACCGGGGAGCTGTTTTTT. Residues: CAWNPGFLTGELFF.

The rearrangement joins TRBV6-6 to TRBJ1-5; 9 bases line up with TRBD1. Germline CDR1 and CDR2: MNHNY and SVGAGI (reference sequence). The CDR3 loop spans 14 amino acids. J gave up 5 bases and V 6 bases, and 5 bases lay outside the gene matches. The CDR3 region is CASSPGQGYQPQHF. CDR3 DNA sequence: TGTGCCAGCAGCCCGGGACAGGGTTATCAGCCCCAGCATTTT.

The chain joins TRBV4-3 to TRBJ1-2, with D unresolved. Between the trimmed V and J ends, which lost 0 bases and 0 bases, there was a span of 8 bases. The CDR3 sequence is 15 residues long. Germline-derived CDR1 and CDR2 are LGHNA and YSLEER. CDR3 region: CASSQDHGSNYGYTF. The CDR3 DNA reads as TGCGCCAGCAGCCAAGATCATGGGTCTAACTATGGCTACACCTTC.

This chain connects TRBV30 to TRBJ1-3; D remains unclear. The CDR3 covers 16 residues. Looked up from germline, CDR1 is GTSNPN and CDR2 is SVGIG (reference sequence). V was pared by 0 bases and J by 1 base, with 13 bases between. In DNA form, the CDR3 reads TGTGCCTGGAGTGTGGTAGCTATGGGGTCTGGAAACACCATATATTTT. This codes for CAWSVVAMGSGNTIYF.

The chain is built from TRBV5-4 and TRBJ2-1; D possibly corresponds to TRBD1 (6 bases). The CDR3 covers 14 residues. CDR1 SGHNT and CDR2 YYREEE come from the germline V gene (reference sequence). Trimming left V 0 bases short and J 2 bases short, with 6 bases between. The CDR3 DNA reads TGTGCCAGCAGCTTGGGGGGGCCCTACAATGAGCAGTTCTTC. Its translation: CASSLGGPYNEQFF.

The V call is TRBV21-1, the J call TRBJ2-7; the table's D call, TRBD1, has no DNA check behind it. TRBV21-1 is recorded as a pseudogene. The CDR3 loop spans 13 amino acids. This chain's CDR3 is CASIQVPFYEQYF. The CDR3 DNA reads TGTGCCAGCATCCAGGTCCCATTCTACGAGCAGTACTTC.

This chain links TRBV23-1 with TRBJ1-1; 9 bases match TRBD1. TRBV23-1 is marked as an open reading frame, function uncertain. The CDR3 loop spans 17 amino acids. V lost 4 bases and J lost 0; bases outside the gene matches: 9. The CDR3 is CASSLPGQGEVNTEAFF. The CDR3 nucleotides are TGCGCCAGCAGTCTACCGGGACAGGGTGAGGTGAACACTGAAGCTTTCTTT.

The CDR3 here is CASSAREGARGYTF. The CDR3 DNA reads TGTGCCAGCAGTGCCAGGGAGGGGGCGAGGGGCTACACCTTC. V is TRBV2 and J is TRBJ1-2; 7 positions match TRBD1. CDR1 is SNHLY and CDR2 is FYNNEI in the germline V gene. This CDR3 has 14 residues. V lost 4 bases, J lost 8 bases, and 10 bases stayed unmatched. Combining the CDR3 with reference TRBV2 and TRBJ1-2 gives the whole variable domain EPEVTQTPSHQVTQMGQEVILRCVPISNHLYFYWYRQILGQKVEFLVSFYNNEISEKSEIFDDQFSVERPDGSNFTLKIRSTKLEDSAMYFCASSAREGARGYTFGSGTRLTVV.